One and the same sample provided the 6 T cell receptor beta chains below, sequenced in a study of Ad26.COV2.S vaccination and SARS-CoV-2 variants. The treatment was: 15 to 20 received Ad26.COV2.S at low or high dose, single or two shots; about 5 received placebo; per-sample allocation not given. The samples were gathered on day 63 after the first injection of vaccine or placebo. Assay used: immunoSEQ multiplex PCR; TCRdb lists only in-frame clones, some missing. The sample records around 250,000 clones, around 85% being singletons. The sequences come from peripheral blood, collected in a trial of Ad26.COV2.S vaccine versus placebo. These receptors were collected from a person between 18 and 65 years old who received the Ad26.COV2.S COVID-19 vaccine or a placebo.

The chain carries TRBV18 and TRBJ1-2; D is undetermined. This CDR3 contains 14 residues. Germline lookup yields CDR1 KGHSH and CDR2 LQKENI. V was clipped by 3 bases and J by 1 base, with 9 bases between them. CDR3 sequence reads: CASSPPNFNYGYTF. For the CDR3, the DNA is TGTGCCAGCTCACCCCCCAACTTTAACTATGGCTACACCTTC.

The chain recombines TRBV14 with TRBJ2-5; possibly TRBD1 for D (6 bases). From germline, CDR1 is SGHDN and CDR2 FVKESK. The V end was cut by 4 bases, the J end by 2 bases, with 17 bases between. The CDR3 has 16 residues. In nucleotides, the CDR3 is TGTGCCAGCAGCCGCTCGATGGGGGCAGCACAAGAGACCCAGTACTTC. Its translation is CASSRSMGAAQETQYF.

The gene calls are TRBV23-1 and TRBJ1-4; weak D call: TRBD1 (5 bases). TRBV23-1 is noted as an ORF with a role that remains uncertain. V was shortened by 11 bases and J by 10 bases, with 17 bases between the two germline ends. The CDR3 extends over 12 amino acids. The CDR3 DNA reads as TGCGCCTCCATCCAGGGCGTCGGAAAACTGTTTTTT. Its protein is CASIQGVGKLFF.

This clone was recorded once. Other DNA sequences of this sample code for an identical CDR3. This chain joins TRBV18 and TRBJ2-3; the D is unclear. CDR3 length: 12 amino acids. CDR1 KGHSH and CDR2 LQKENI come from the germline V gene. The ends were cut back, 4 bases at V and 0 bases at J, with 2 bases in the middle. The CDR3 nucleotides are TGTGCCAGCTCACGCAGCACAGATACGCAGTATTTT. It encodes CASSRSTDTQYF.

The chain is built from TRBV5-4 and TRBJ1-1; D gene uncertain. Germline CDR1 reads SGHNT; CDR2 reads YYREEE (reference sequence). This CDR3 has 13 residues. V was cut by 0 bases and J by 10 bases, with 13 bases left in between. CDR3 protein: CASSLVGLERAFF. CDR3 DNA sequence: TGTGCCAGCAGCTTGGTGGGTCTCGAGAGAGCTTTCTTT.

V usage is TRBV6-2 or TRBV6-3 and J usage is TRBJ2-3; TRBD2 aligns across 12 bases. There are 17 residues in the CDR3. Germline V lookup: CDR1 MNHEY, CDR2 SVGEGT. Losses at the gene ends were 2 bases for V and 5 bases for J; bases not matched to a gene: 8. The CDR3 spells CASSYELAGGPLDTQYF. Written as DNA, the CDR3 is TGTGCCAGCAGTTACGAACTAGCGGGAGGCCCTTTAGATACGCAGTATTTT.